The clone carrying this TCR beta chain turned up a few times. Its antigen is not known. The data were taken from a study of T cell responses to AZD1222 COVID-19 vaccine. For the study at large: Investigators merged groups given second doses at roughly 4 or roughly 12 weeks.

The repertoire was sequenced with immunoSEQ multiplex PCR; TCRdb's copy has only in-frame clones and lacks some. The data contain tens of thousands of clones, approximately 82% of them singletons. Trimming took 5 bases from V and 4 from J, leaving 18 bases between them. CDR1 is SGHVS, CDR2 FNYEAQ, per germline. The CDR3 sequence is 16 residues long. General study results and limits: Unmutated variant regions are reportedly the target of nearly half of TCRs that are spike-specific. The donor cohort was predominantly white British with a female majority, and clonal diversity may have been underestimated. Repertoire sampling was restricted to post-peak T cell response timepoints.

This TCR was sampled from an adult in good health. This rearrangement joins TRBV7-6 to TRBJ2-1; D might be TRBD1 or TRBD2, each matching 5 bases. The sequencing used peripheral blood, collected on day 0 of AZD1222 vaccination. CDR3: CASSPHGRRGYNEQFF. The CDR3 nucleotides read TGTGCCAGCAGCCCACATGGGAGAAGGGGTTACAATGAGCAGTTCTTC.